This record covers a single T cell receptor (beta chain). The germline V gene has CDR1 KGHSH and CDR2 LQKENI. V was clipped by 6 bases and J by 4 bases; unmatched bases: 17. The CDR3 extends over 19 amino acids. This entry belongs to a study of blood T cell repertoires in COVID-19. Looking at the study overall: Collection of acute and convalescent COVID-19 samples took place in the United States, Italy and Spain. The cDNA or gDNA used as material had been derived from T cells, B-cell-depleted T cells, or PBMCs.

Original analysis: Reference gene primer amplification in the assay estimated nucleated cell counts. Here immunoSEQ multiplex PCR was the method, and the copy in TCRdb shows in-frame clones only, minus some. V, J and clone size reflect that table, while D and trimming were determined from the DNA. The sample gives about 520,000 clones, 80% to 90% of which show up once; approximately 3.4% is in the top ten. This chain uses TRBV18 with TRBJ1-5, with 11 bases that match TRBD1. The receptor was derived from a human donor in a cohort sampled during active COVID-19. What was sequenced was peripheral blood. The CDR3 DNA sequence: TGTGCCAGCTCTCGGACAGGGGGCGATATAAGTATTGTGAATCAGCCCCAGCATTTT. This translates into CASSRTGGDISIVNQPQHF.